This TCR beta chain was captured by sequencing in a study of OX40 agonist ivuxolimab in advanced cancers. The wider study: Prior checkpoint blockade (anti-PD-1, anti-PD-L1 or anti-CTLA-4) was permitted; around 40% had it.

The repertoire was sequenced with immunoSEQ multiplex PCR; TCRdb's copy has only in-frame clones and lacks some. The sample records about 55,000 clones, over 70% being singletons. Trimming took off 2 bases at V and 9 bases at J, with 11 bases between the two ends. The CDR3 length is 13 residues. Germline V gene data show CDR1 as KGHSH and CDR2 as LQKENI. Sequences were derived from CD4+ or CD8+ T cells sorted from blood, sampled in a trial of the OX40 agonist ivuxolimab. The rearrangement joins TRBV18 to TRBJ2-1, with a possible D match to TRBD2 (5 bases). The TCR sequence derives from an adult with an advanced solid tumor such as melanoma, head and neck, liver or kidney cancer. The CDR3 protein is CASSPLDRGEQFF. The DNA of the CDR3 is TGTGCCAGCTCACCATTAGACCGGGGTGAGCAGTTCTTC.